Listed below are T cell receptor beta chains from one sample, sequenced in a study of T cells in Graves' hyperthyroidism and ophthalmopathy. TCRdb called the multiplex PCR reads again in MiXCR, with one record for every CDR3 protein. This table has some 440,000 distinct CDR3 sequences, 15% to 19% appearing once. Sequenced sample: blood. The source is a woman between 18 and 29 years old with Graves' hyperthyroidism. CDR3s include the opening cysteine and the closing phenylalanine or tryptophan. The D gene is left open where the match is weak. Not every row has a clone size; where given, it reads once, few, many or a size class.

V gene	clone size	J gene	D gene	CDR3 protein	CDR3 DNA
TRBV15	many	TRBJ2-1	TRBD2	CATSREAATSVYNEQFF	TGTGCCACCAGCAGAGAAGCAGCGACTAGCGTCTACAATGAGCAGTTCTTC
TRBV24-1	many	TRBJ1-2	TRBD1	CATSDWDRGVYGYTF	TGTGCCACCAGTGACTGGGACAGGGGCGTCTATGGCTACACCTTC
TRBV6-1	few	TRBJ1-5	.	CASSTGSQPQHF	TGTGCCAGCAGCACAGGGAGTCAGCCCCAGCATTTT
TRBV19	.	TRBJ2-4	.	CASSISAGVAKNIQYF	TGTGCCAGTAGTATCTCAGCAGGGGTAGCCAAAAACATTCAGTACTTC
TRBV20-1	.	TRBJ2-7	.	CSAGPGPSSSYEQYF	TGCAGTGCTGGCCCCGGACCCTCGAGCTCCTACGAGCAGTACTTC
TRBV7-3	many	TRBJ2-3	.	CASSLSGEVTDAQYF	TGTGCCAGCAGCTTAAGCGGCGAGGTCACAGATGCGCAGTATTTT
TRBV5-1	many	TRBJ2-3	TRBD2	CASSTGLATSTDTQYF	TGCGCCAGCAGCACGGGACTAGCCACTTCAACAGATACGCAGTATTTT
TRBV27	.	TRBJ2-3	TRBD2	CASSFLAGGVTDTQYF	TGTGCCAGCAGTTTTTTAGCGGGAGGGGTCACAGATACGCAGTATTTT
TRBV10-3	many	TRBJ2-2	TRBD1	CAISSRQGTNTGELFF	TGTGCCATCAGTTCTAGACAGGGTACGAACACCGGGGAGCTGTTTTTT
TRBV12-3/TRBV12-4	many	TRBJ1-6	.	CASSGRYNSPLHF	TGTGCCAGCAGCGGACGGTATAATTCACCCCTCCACTTT
TRBV7-8	many	TRBJ1-5	.	CASSLSSGTQPQHF	TGTGCCAGCAGCTTAAGCTCTGGGACCCAGCCCCAGCATTTT
TRBV7-9	many	TRBJ1-5	.	CASSLDGTPQHF	TGTGCCAGCAGCTTAGACGGTACTCCCCAGCATTTT
TRBV20-1	many	TRBJ2-2	.	CSAQEGGGGELFF	TGCAGTGCGCAGGAAGGGGGAGGAGGGGAGCTGTTTTTT
TRBV15	many	TRBJ1-2	.	CATSRGGTGIVNYGYTF	TGTGCCACCAGCAGAGGTGGGACTGGGATCGTAAACTATGGCTACACCTTC
TRBV20-1	many	TRBJ1-4	.	CSARDRRNEKLFF	TGCAGTGCCAGAGACAGGCGGAATGAAAAACTGTTTTTT
TRBV9	.	TRBJ2-5	TRBD1	CASSVGSGTGGAGAQYF	TGTGCCAGCAGCGTAGGATCCGGGACAGGGGGCGCTGGGGCCCAGTACTTC
TRBV5-4	many	TRBJ2-7	.	CASSVLAGEQYF	TGTGCCAGCAGCGTTCTAGCCGGCGAGCAGTACTTC
TRBV18	once	TRBJ2-7	TRBD2	CASSPGLAASEQYF	TGTGCCAGCTCACCGGGACTAGCGGCTTCCGAGCAGTACTTC
TRBV30	many	TRBJ2-7	.	CAWSGGSKNRVSYEQYF	TGTGCCTGGAGTGGGGGCAGTAAGAACAGGGTGTCCTACGAGCAGTACTTC
TRBV2	many	TRBJ2-5	TRBD2	CASSGTRSGETQYF	TGTGCCAGCAGTGGGACTAGATCGGGAGAGACCCAGTACTTC
TRBV12-3/TRBV12-4	many	TRBJ2-1	TRBD2	CASSLKGPRLAGEGGNEQFF	TGTGCCAGCAGTTTAAAGGGCCCAAGACTAGCGGGAGAGGGGGGGAATGAGCAGTTCTTC
TRBV27	many	TRBJ1-2	.	CASSIGVLNYGYTF	TGTGCCAGCAGTATCGGGGTACTTAACTATGGCTACACCTTC
TRBV20-1	.	TRBJ2-7	.	CSAKTRGPYLEQYF	TGCAGTGCTAAAACCCGAGGGCCCTATTTGGAGCAGTACTTC
TRBV19	few	TRBJ1-1	.	CASSPNRVTEAFF	TGTGCCAGTAGTCCGAATCGGGTCACTGAAGCTTTCTTT
TRBV2	few	TRBJ1-2	.	CASSEEGTQYGYTF	TGTGCCAGCAGTGAAGAAGGAACACAGTATGGCTACACCTTC
TRBV9	few	TRBJ2-3	.	CASSVGPGGTQYF	TGTGCCAGCAGCGTAGGACCCGGAGGGACGCAGTATTTT
TRBV20-1	many	TRBJ1-5	TRBD1	CSARDPGGSNQPQHF	TGCAGTGCTAGAGACCCAGGGGGGAGCAATCAGCCCCAGCATTTT
TRBV3-1	many	TRBJ1-2	.	CASSQPLDRRNGYTF	TGTGCCAGCAGCCAGCCTCTTGACAGGAGGAACGGCTACACCTTC
TRBV30	many	TRBJ2-7	.	CALPGLEVEYEQYF	TGTGCCTTGCCGGGCCTTGAGGTGGAATACGAGCAGTACTTC
TRBV7-9	many	TRBJ2-1	TRBD2	CASSQGTSLYNEQFF	TGTGCCAGCAGCCAGGGGACTAGCCTATACAATGAGCAGTTCTTC
TRBV13	many	TRBJ2-1	TRBD1	CASAGTGRDNEQFF	TGTGCCAGCGCCGGGACAGGGAGGGACAATGAGCAGTTCTTC
TRBV7-9	many	TRBJ2-3	TRBD2	CASSETGLAAGADTQYF	TGTGCCAGCAGCGAAACAGGACTAGCGGCCGGCGCAGATACGCAGTATTTT
TRBV30	many	TRBJ1-2	.	CAWSAGPNYGYTF	TGTGCCTGGAGCGCGGGACCTAACTATGGCTACACCTTC
TRBV4-1	many	TRBJ1-5	.	CASSPLEADDRPQHF	TGCGCCAGCAGCCCGTTGGAGGCGGATGATCGACCCCAGCATTTT
TRBV11-2	many	TRBJ2-1	.	CASSATGRSSYNEQFF	TGTGCCAGCAGCGCCACGGGGCGGAGTTCCTACAATGAGCAGTTCTTC
TRBV11-3	many	TRBJ2-7	.	CASSSRGAENEQYF	TGTGCCAGCAGCTCTCGTGGGGCGGAGAACGAGCAGTACTTC
TRBV12-3/TRBV12-4	.	TRBJ1-4	.	CASSFRHEKLFF	TGTGCCAGCAGTTTTCGTCACGAAAAACTGTTTTTT
TRBV10-3	.	TRBJ2-1	TRBD2	CAMRGTSEGQFF	TGTGCCATGAGAGGGACTAGCGAGGGGCAGTTCTTC
TRBV29-1	many	TRBJ1-1	.	CSGLRGGNTEAFF	TGCAGCGGCCTTAGGGGAGGGAACACTGAAGCTTTCTTT
TRBV7-9	.	TRBJ2-6	.	CASSQIWGGANVLTF	TGTGCCAGCAGCCAGATATGGGGGGGGGCCAACGTCCTGACTTTC
TRBV12-5	many	TRBJ1-4	TRBD1	CASGLVAGDRNEKLFF	TGTGCTAGTGGTTTGGTAGCGGGGGACAGGAATGAAAAACTGTTTTTT
TRBV30	.	TRBJ2-7	.	CAWSVLGRRYEQYF	TGTGCCTGGAGCGTACTAGGGAGACGTTACGAGCAGTACTTC
TRBV27	few	TRBJ1-1	.	CASSSPGASNTEAFF	TGTGCCAGCAGTTCCCCAGGGGCCTCGAACACTGAAGCTTTCTTT
TRBV4-2	few	TRBJ2-4	TRBD1	CASSPGTAGNIQYF	TGTGCCAGCAGCCCTGGGACAGCTGGCAACATTCAGTACTTC
TRBV19	.	TRBJ1-2	TRBD1	CVSSWDRASGYTF	TGTGTCAGTAGTTGGGACAGGGCGTCTGGCTACACCTTC
TRBV6-2/TRBV6-3	.	TRBJ2-1	.	CASSLAQPYNEQFF	TGTGCCAGCAGTTTAGCTCAACCCTACAATGAGCAGTTCTTC
TRBV2	many	TRBJ2-1	.	CASSGGLAVDNEQFF	TGTGCCAGCAGTGGGGGCCTCGCCGTCGACAATGAGCAGTTCTTC
TRBV11-2	many	TRBJ2-2	TRBD2	CASSTRLAANTGELFF	TGTGCCAGCAGTACGCGACTAGCGGCTAACACCGGGGAGCTGTTTTTT
TRBV20-1	many	TRBJ2-3	TRBD2	CSARGYGGGRGTDTQYF	TGCAGTGCTAGGGGATATGGCGGAGGGAGGGGCACAGATACGCAGTATTTT
TRBV19	few	TRBJ2-3	TRBD2	CASSHLAGYSDTQYF	TGTGCCAGTAGTCACCTAGCGGGATACTCAGATACGCAGTATTTT
TRBV7-3	few	TRBJ2-1	TRBD1	CASSRRTGSNEQFF	TGTGCCAGCAGCCGTCGGACAGGGTCCAATGAGCAGTTCTTC
TRBV7-9	many	TRBJ2-2	.	CASSFEPPLAGELFF	TGTGCCAGCAGCTTTGAACCGCCCCTGGCCGGGGAGCTGTTTTTT
TRBV12-3/TRBV12-4	many	TRBJ2-7	TRBD2	CASSSGTSGIGSEQYF	TGTGCCAGCAGTTCCGGGACTAGCGGGATTGGATCCGAGCAGTACTTC
TRBV6-6	.	TRBJ2-3	.	CASSYSNPGYTQYF	TGTGCCAGCAGTTACTCGAACCCCGGGTATACGCAGTATTTT
TRBV27	few	TRBJ2-2	.	CASSLKAVNTGELFF	TGTGCCAGCAGTTTAAAGGCGGTGAACACCGGGGAGCTGTTTTTT